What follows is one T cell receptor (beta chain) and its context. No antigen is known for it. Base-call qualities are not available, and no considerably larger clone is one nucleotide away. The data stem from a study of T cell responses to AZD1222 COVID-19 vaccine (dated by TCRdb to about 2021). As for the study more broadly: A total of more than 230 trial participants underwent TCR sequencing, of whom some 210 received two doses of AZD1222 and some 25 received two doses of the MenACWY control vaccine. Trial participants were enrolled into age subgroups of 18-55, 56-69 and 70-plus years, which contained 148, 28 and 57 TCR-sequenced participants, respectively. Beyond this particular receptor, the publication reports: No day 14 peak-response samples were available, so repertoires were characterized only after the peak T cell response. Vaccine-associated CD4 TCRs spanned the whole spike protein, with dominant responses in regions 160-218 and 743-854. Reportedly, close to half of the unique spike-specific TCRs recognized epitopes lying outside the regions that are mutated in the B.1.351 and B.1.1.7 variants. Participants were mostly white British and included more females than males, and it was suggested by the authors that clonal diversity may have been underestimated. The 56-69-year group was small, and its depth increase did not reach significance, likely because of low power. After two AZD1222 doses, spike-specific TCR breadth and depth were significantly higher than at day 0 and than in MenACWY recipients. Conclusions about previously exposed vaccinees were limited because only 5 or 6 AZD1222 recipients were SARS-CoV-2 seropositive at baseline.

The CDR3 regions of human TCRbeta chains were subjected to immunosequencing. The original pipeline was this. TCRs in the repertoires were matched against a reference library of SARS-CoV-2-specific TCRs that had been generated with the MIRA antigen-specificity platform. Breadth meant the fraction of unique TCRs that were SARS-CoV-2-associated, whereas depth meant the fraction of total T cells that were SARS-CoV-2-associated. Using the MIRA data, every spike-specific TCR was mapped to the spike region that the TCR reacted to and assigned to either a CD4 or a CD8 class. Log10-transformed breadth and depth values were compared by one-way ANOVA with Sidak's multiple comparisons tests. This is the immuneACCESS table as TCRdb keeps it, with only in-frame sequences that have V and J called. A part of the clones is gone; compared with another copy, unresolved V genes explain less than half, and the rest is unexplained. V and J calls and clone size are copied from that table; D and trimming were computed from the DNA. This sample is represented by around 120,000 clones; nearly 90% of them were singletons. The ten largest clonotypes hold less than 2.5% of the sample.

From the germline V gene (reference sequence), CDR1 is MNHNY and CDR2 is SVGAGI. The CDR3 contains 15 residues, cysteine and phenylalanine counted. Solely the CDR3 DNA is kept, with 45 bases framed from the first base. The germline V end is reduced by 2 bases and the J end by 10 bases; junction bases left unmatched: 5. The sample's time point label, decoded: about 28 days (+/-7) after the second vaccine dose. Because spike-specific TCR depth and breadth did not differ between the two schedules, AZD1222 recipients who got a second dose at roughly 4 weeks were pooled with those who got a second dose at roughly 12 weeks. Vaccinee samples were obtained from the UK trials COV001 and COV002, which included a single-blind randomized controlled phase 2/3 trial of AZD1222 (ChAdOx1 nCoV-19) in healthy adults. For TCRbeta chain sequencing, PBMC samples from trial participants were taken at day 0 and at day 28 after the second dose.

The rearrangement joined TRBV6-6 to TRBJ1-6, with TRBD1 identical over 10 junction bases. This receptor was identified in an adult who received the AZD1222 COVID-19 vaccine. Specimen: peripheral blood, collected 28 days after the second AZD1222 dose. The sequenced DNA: TGTGCCAGCAGTTACACCGGGACAGGGGAATCACCCCTCCACTTT. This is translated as CASSYTGTGESPLHF.